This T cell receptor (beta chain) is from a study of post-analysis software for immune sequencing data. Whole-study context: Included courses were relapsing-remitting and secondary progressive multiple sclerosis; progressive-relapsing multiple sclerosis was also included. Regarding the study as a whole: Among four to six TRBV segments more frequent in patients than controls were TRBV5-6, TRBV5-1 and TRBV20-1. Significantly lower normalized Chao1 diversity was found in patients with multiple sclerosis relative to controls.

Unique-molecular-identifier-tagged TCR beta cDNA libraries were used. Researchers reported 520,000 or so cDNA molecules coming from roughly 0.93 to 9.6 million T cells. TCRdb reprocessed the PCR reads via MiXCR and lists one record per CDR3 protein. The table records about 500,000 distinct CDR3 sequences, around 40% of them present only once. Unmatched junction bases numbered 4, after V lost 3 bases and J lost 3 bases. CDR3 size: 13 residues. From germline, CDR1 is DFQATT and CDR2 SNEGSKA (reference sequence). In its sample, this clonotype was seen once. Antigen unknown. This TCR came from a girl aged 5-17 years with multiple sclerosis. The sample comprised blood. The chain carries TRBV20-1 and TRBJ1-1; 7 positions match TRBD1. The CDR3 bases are TGCAGTGCTAGGGGGACAGCGGACACTGAAGCTTTCTTT. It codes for CSARGTADTEAFF.